A single sample gave rise to the 27 T cell receptor beta chains below, sequenced in a study of T cell changes during pregnancy in multiple sclerosis. The table came from immunoSEQ multiplex PCR; TCRdb's copy has only in-frame clones and leaves some out. The data hold some 80,000 clones, with roughly nine tenths observed a single time. Source: peripheral blood, taken in the first trimester of pregnancy. These receptor sequences come from a female donor with multiple sclerosis, enrolled in a pregnancy study.

This chain links TRBV30 with TRBJ1-3; D remains ambiguous. Germline V gene lookup returns CDR1 GTSNPN and CDR2 SVGIG (reference sequence). V was trimmed by 2 bases and J by 3 bases, leaving 8 bases between them. The CDR3 runs to 13 residues. CDR3 protein: CAWSSGIGNTIYF. CDR3 sequence (DNA): TGTGCCTGGAGTTCCGGGATTGGAAACACCATATATTTT. Variable domain in full (rest from reference TRBV30 and TRBJ1-3): SQTIHQWPATLVQPVGSPLSLECTVEGTSNPNLYWYRQAAGRGLQLLFYSVGIGQISSEVPQNLSASRPQDRQFILSSKKLLLSDSGFYLCAWSSGIGNTIYFGEGSWLTVV.

This chain uses TRBV11-3 with TRBJ2-1; possible D gene TRBD1, 5 bases. The germline V gene has CDR1 SGHNT and CDR2 YENEEA. CDR3 size: 14 residues. The ends were cut back, 3 bases at V and 5 bases at J, with 11 bases in the middle. The CDR3 region is CASSFRGVNNEQFF. The CDR3 coding sequence is TGTGCCAGCAGCTTTAGGGGCGTCAACAATGAGCAGTTCTTC.

This clone was picked up a small number of times. The chain employs TRBV6-6 and TRBJ1-6; the D is unclear. This CDR3 spans 14 amino acids. V was pared by 6 bases and J by 8 bases, with 14 bases between. In germline, CDR1 is MNHNY, CDR2 SVGAGI (reference sequence). DNA of the CDR3: TGTGCCAGCAGGGCACACAGTTGGGATTCACCCCTCCACTTT. Its translation is CASRAHSWDSPLHF.

This chain joins TRBV19 and TRBJ2-7; 9 bases align to TRBD1. The CDR3 loop spans 15 amino acids. Germline values: CDR1 LNHDA, CDR2 SQIVND (reference sequence). With 6 bases clipped from V and 3 bases from J, the junction kept 9 bases outside the gene matches. For the CDR3, the DNA is TGTGCCAGTAGGGGATCCGGGACAGGGTACTACGAGCAGTACTTC. Protein sequence: CASRGSGTGYYEQYF.

The V call is TRBV19, the J call TRBJ2-2; 9 positions match TRBD1. Germline lookup yields CDR1 LNHDA and CDR2 SQIVND (reference sequence). This CDR3 has 16 amino acids. Losses at the gene ends were 3 bases for V and 3 bases for J; bases not matched to a gene: 5. The CDR3 nucleotides are TGTGCCAGTAGTATTAGGGGACAGGGATACACCGGGGAGCTGTTTTTT. It translates to CASSIRGQGYTGELFF.

This chain joins TRBV19 and TRBJ1-2, with 7 bases fitting TRBD1. This CDR3 is built from 14 residues. In germline, CDR1 is LNHDA, CDR2 SQIVND (reference sequence). V trimming: 8 bases; J trimming: 5 bases; junction bases outside the gene matches: 11. The CDR3 region has the DNA TGTGCCAGTCTCTCTCTGGACAGGCCGTATGGCTACACCTTC. Translation gives CASLSLDRPYGYTF.

This chain connects TRBV28 to TRBJ1-2; TRBD1 matches 7 bases. Looked up from germline, CDR1 is MDHEN and CDR2 is SYDVKM. CDR3 length equals 13 residues. The ends lost 5 bases at V and 8 bases at J; junction bases unmatched: 8. CDR3 loop: CASSLGQDLGYTF. As DNA, the CDR3 is TGTGCCAGCAGTCTCGGACAGGATCTCGGCTACACCTTC.

This clone was seen just once. The chain recombines TRBV28 with TRBJ1-6; D uncertain. This CDR3 is 13 amino acids long. Trimming removed 6 bases at V and 16 bases at J, with 19 bases between. Germline V gene lookup returns CDR1 MDHEN and CDR2 SYDVKM. The CDR3 here is CASRPESFEILHF. CDR3 coding DNA: TGTGCCAGCAGGCCAGAATCCTTTGAAATACTCCACTTT.

The chain combines TRBV5-1 with TRBJ2-1; 7 bases match TRBD1. The CDR3 spans 13 residues. Germline CDR1 SGHRS, CDR2 YFSETQ. The V and J ends lost 5 bases and 6 bases, in that order; junction bases with no gene match: 5. The CDR3 region is CASSTRTGNEQFF. The CDR3 DNA reads as TGCGCCAGCAGTACTAGGACAGGCAATGAGCAGTTCTTC.

The chain links TRBV28 to TRBJ2-7; TRBD2 aligns across 12 bases. Trimming at V came to 10 bases and at J to 4 bases, leaving 8 bases not matched to a gene. In germline, CDR1 is MDHEN, CDR2 SYDVKM. The CDR3 consists of 14 residues. The CDR3 DNA reads TGTGCCACCGTTACGACTAGCGGGAGATACGAGCAGTACTTC. Translating gives CATVTTSGRYEQYF.

The chain has TRBV4-2 and TRBJ2-3; D not certain. Trimming took off 5 bases at V and 1 base at J, with 10 bases between the two ends. This CDR3 has 14 amino acids. CDR1 and CDR2 (germline): LGHNA, YNFKEQ. The CDR3 DNA follows: TGTGCCAGCAGCGAAAGCTACGGCACAGATACGCAGTATTTT. Translated, it gives CASSESYGTDTQYF.

The chain is built from TRBV9 and TRBJ2-5, with a possible D match to TRBD1 (5 bases). V lost 0 bases, J lost 4 bases, and 13 bases lay in between. This CDR3 contains 15 residues. The germline V gene encodes CDR1 SGDLS and CDR2 YYNGEE. The CDR3 protein is CASSVETGSGETQYF. The CDR3 DNA follows: TGTGCCAGCAGCGTAGAAACAGGTTCGGGAGAGACCCAGTACTTC. Full variable domain (rest looked up from reference TRBV9 and TRBJ2-5): DSGVTQTPKHLITATGQRVTLRCSPRSGDLSVYWYQQSLDQGLQFLIQYYNGEERAKGNILERFSAQQFPDLHSELNLSSLELGDSALYFCASSVETGSGETQYFGPGTRLLVL.

The CDR3 is CASSTPGGKWYGYTF. CDR3 sequence (DNA): TGTGCCAGTAGTACCCCAGGGGGCAAATGGTATGGCTACACCTTC. The chain employs TRBV19 and TRBJ1-2, with TRBD1 matching 8 bases. This CDR3 comprises 15 residues. In germline, CDR1 is LNHDA, CDR2 SQIVND (reference sequence). J gave up 5 bases and V 4 bases, and 9 bases lay outside the gene matches.

This clone came up once. The gene calls are TRBV19 and TRBJ1-5; 9 nucleotides agree with TRBD1. The V and J ends lost 6 bases and 1 base, in that order; junction bases with no gene match: 10. The V gene's germline CDR1 is LNHDA and CDR2 SQIVND (reference sequence). There are 17 residues in the CDR3. In DNA, the CDR3 is TGTGCCAGTAGGACGCCGACAGGGGGTTTAAGCAATCAGCCCCAGCATTTT. It specifies CASRTPTGGLSNQPQHF.

J is TRBJ2-2 and V is TRBV27; D is undetermined. V lost 1 base to trimming and J lost 4 bases, with 4 bases between them. This CDR3 spans 13 amino acids. Germline V gene sequence: CDR1 MNHEY, CDR2 SMNVEV (reference sequence). CDR3 sequence reads: CASSLWSTGELFF. The DNA for the CDR3 is TGTGCCAGCAGTTTATGGAGCACCGGGGAGCTGTTTTTT.

V gene TRBV2 combines with J gene TRBJ1-4, with D tentatively TRBD1 (5 bases). The germline V and J ends were trimmed by 4 bases and 0 bases, with 12 bases remaining between them. CDR1 and CDR2 (germline): SNHLY, FYNNEI. The CDR3 contains 16 residues. The CDR3 loop reads CASSGRGHPTNEKLFF. CDR3 DNA: TGTGCCAGCAGTGGCCGCGGACACCCAACTAATGAAAAACTGTTTTTT.

The V call is TRBV4-3, the J call TRBJ2-7, with 7 nucleotides matching TRBD2. Per germline, CDR1 LGHNA and CDR2 YSLEER. CDR3 length: 14 amino acids. Trimming took 0 bases from V and 3 from J; bases not matched to a gene: 2. DNA of the CDR3: TGCGCCAGCAGCCAAGACTGGGGGGGCTACGAGCAGTACTTC. It specifies CASSQDWGGYEQYF.

V gene TRBV7-9 combines with J gene TRBJ2-3; possibly TRBD2 for D (5 bases). The V gene's germline CDR1 is SEHNR and CDR2 FQNEAQ (reference sequence). Trimming shortened V by 6 bases and J by 4 bases, and 26 bases separated the two germline ends. The CDR3 runs to 18 residues. The CDR3 sequence is CASRSRTVLGEAPDTQYF. The CDR3 bases are TGTGCCAGCAGGTCCCGGACCGTACTAGGAGAGGCACCAGATACGCAGTATTTT.

The chain is built from TRBV10-3 and TRBJ1-5; D gene unclear. The germline CDR1 and CDR2 sequences are ENHRY and SYGVKD. The CDR3 has 12 amino acids. Trimming left V 4 bases short and J 6 bases short, with 7 bases between. The CDR3 DNA sequence: TGTGCCATCAGTGGTGTCCGTCAGCCCCAGCATTTT. Translated, it gives CAISGVRQPQHF.

V and J are TRBV2 and TRBJ1-1; D unresolved. V lost 4 bases, J lost 7 bases, and 4 bases lay in between. In germline, CDR1 is SNHLY, CDR2 FYNNEI. The CDR3 length is 10 residues. The DNA of the CDR3 is TGTGCCAGCAGTGGTCATGAAGCTTTCTTT. It specifies CASSGHEAFF.

V is TRBV2 and J is TRBJ1-1; no definite D call. V was clipped by 3 bases and J by 3 bases, with 5 bases between them. This CDR3 region has 12 residues. Germline-derived CDR1 and CDR2 are SNHLY and FYNNEI. The DNA of the CDR3 is TGTGCCAGCAGTGAGTTAGACACTGAAGCTTTCTTT. Amino acid sequence: CASSELDTEAFF.

This chain joins TRBV18 and TRBJ1-5; no reliable D call. V lost 3 bases and J lost 7, with 13 bases in between. This CDR3 region has 14 residues. Per the germline V gene, CDR1 is KGHSH and CDR2 is LQKENI. The chain's CDR3 is CASSPGRQAQPQHF. In nucleotides, the CDR3 is TGTGCCAGCTCACCGGGGAGGCAGGCCCAGCCCCAGCATTTT.

The rearrangement joins TRBV6-5 to TRBJ1-2; no definite D call. Germline V gene lookup returns CDR1 MNHEY and CDR2 SVGAGI. Trimming left V 6 bases short and J 0 bases short, with 14 bases between. The length of the CDR3 is 15 residues. The CDR3 loop is CASSRRGKSNYGYTF. Written as DNA, the CDR3 is TGTGCCAGCAGCCGGCGAGGCAAATCTAACTATGGCTACACCTTC.

The chain recombines TRBV28 with TRBJ2-2; 7 bases are a match to TRBD2. The CDR3 has 15 residues. Looked up from germline, CDR1 is MDHEN and CDR2 is SYDVKM. V gave up 9 bases and J gave up 5 bases; unmatched junction bases: 12. In DNA form, the CDR3 reads TGTGCCAGTCAGGCCGGCGGGGGTGAGACCGGGGAGCTGTTTTTT. Its translation: CASQAGGGETGELFF.

V is TRBV25-1 and J is TRBJ2-5, with 7 nucleotides matching TRBD2. Per germline, CDR1 MGHDK and CDR2 SYGVNS. J was trimmed by 2 bases and V by 7 bases; bases with no gene match: 13. The CDR3 runs 16 residues. The CDR3 loop is CASTPWGGKIQETQYF. In nucleotides, the CDR3 is TGTGCCAGCACCCCATGGGGAGGGAAAATTCAAGAGACCCAGTACTTC.

The chain joins TRBV19 to TRBJ1-5; the D is unclear. The V and J ends lost 5 bases and 7 bases respectively, with 9 bases between them. The length of the CDR3 is 12 residues. Germline assignment: CDR1 LNHDA and CDR2 SQIVND (reference sequence). The DNA of the CDR3 is TGTGCCAGTAGTGGCCTAGGACAGCCCCAGCATTTT. This encodes CASSGLGQPQHF. Drawing the rest from reference TRBV19 and TRBJ1-5, the complete variable domain is DGGITQSPKYLFRKEGQNVTLSCEQNLNHDAMYWYRQDPGQGLRLIYYSQIVNDFQKGDIAEGYSVSREKKESFPLTVTSAQKNPTAFYLCASSGLGQPQHFGDGTRLSIL.

The chain has TRBV9 and TRBJ2-7, with 7 bases lining up with TRBD2. The CDR3 runs to 14 residues. V was clipped by 5 bases and J by 2 bases; unmatched bases: 7. Germline values: CDR1 SGDLS, CDR2 YYNGEE. The CDR3, as DNA: TGTGCCAGCAGTAACACCGGGACTACCTACGAGCAGTACTTC. This codes for CASSNTGTTYEQYF.